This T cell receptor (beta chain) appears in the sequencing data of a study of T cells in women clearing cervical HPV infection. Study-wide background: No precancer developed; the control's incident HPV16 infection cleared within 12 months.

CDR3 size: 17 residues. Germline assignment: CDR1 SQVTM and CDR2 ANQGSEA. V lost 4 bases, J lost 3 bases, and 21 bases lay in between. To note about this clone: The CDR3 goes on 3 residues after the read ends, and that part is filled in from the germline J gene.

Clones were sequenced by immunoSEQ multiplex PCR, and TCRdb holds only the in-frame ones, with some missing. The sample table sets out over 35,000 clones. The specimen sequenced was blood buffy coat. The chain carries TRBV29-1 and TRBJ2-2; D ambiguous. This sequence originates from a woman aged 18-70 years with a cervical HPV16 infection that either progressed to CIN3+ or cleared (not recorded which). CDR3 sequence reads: CSVVLERRPGYTGELFF. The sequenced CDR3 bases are TGCAGCGTTGTCTTGGAACGCCGACCAGGTTACACCGGGGAG.